This T cell receptor (beta chain) was sequenced for a study of T cell responses to AZD1222 COVID-19 vaccine. Concerning this clone itself: The antigen is not known.

Sequenced by immunoSEQ multiplex PCR; TCRdb stores in-frame clones only, minus some. The repertoire consists of about 170,000 clones, with over 85% occurring once and the leading ten covering roughly 3.8%. Study results and limitations: Donors, mostly white British, included more females; clonal diversity was possibly underestimated. Researchers report vaccine-associated CD4 TCRs spanning spike, with dominance at 160-218 and 743-854. Spike-specific TCR depth and breadth grew after two AZD1222 doses.

CDR3 length: 15 residues. Germline V gene lookup returns CDR1 SGHRS and CDR2 YFSETQ. The germline V and J ends were trimmed by 3 bases and 3 bases, with 16 bases remaining between them. The clonotype originates from an adult in good health. Sample: peripheral blood, taken on day 0 of AZD1222 vaccination. This chain connects TRBV5-1 to TRBJ2-7; D possibly uses TRBD1 or TRBD2 (6 bases each). The DNA for the CDR3 is TGCGCCAGCAGCTGGGCCTCGGGGGCGAACTACGAGCAGTACTTC. Amino acid sequence: CASSWASGANYEQYF.